This entry features one T cell receptor beta chain sequence. This record comes from a study of blood T cell repertoires in COVID-19. Study information: Sites across the United States, Italy and Spain contributed samples from acute and convalescent COVID-19.

The V and J ends lost 7 bases and 5 bases, in that order; junction bases with no gene match: 11. The CDR3 consists of 16 residues. The germline V gene encodes CDR1 MDHEN and CDR2 SYDVKM. TCRdb's copy holds only in-frame clones and misses some; the assay was immunoSEQ multiplex PCR. The top ten hold more than 9% of the sample, which has around 97,000 clones, approximately 80% seen once. This sequence originates from a man between 65 and 85 years old with acute or convalescent COVID-19. The chain joins TRBV28 to TRBJ2-3; 11 nucleotides align to TRBD1. Sequencing used peripheral blood. CDR3 residues: CASNLSSGQGEDTQYF. DNA for the CDR3: TGTGCCAGCAACCTCTCCTCGGGACAGGGGGAAGATACGCAGTATTTT.